These 11 T cell receptor beta chains originate from one sample sequenced in a study of shared T cell receptors in the human thymus. TCRdb's table, derived via immunoSEQ multiplex PCR, lists solely in-frame clones and lacks some. The sample includes roughly 500,000 clones, 75% to 80% seen only once; the top ten take around 0.013%. In addition, the sample was reused for a study of human thymus T cells.

The sequencing input was thymocytes. Receptor source: a boy younger than two with a congenital heart defect.

This rearrangement joins TRBV5-1 to TRBJ2-1; maybe TRBD2 (6 bases). This CDR3 is built from 16 residues. The germline V and J ends were trimmed by 4 bases and 4 bases, with 18 bases remaining between them. CDR1 SGHRS and CDR2 YFSETQ come from the germline V gene. The CDR3 spells CASSPASGATYNEQFF. The CDR3 nucleotides are TGCGCCAGCAGCCCGGCGTCGGGAGCCACTTACAATGAGCAGTTCTTC.

This chain joins TRBV20-1 and TRBJ2-7; D uncertain. V dropped 6 bases and J dropped 6 bases, with 9 bases sitting between them. The CDR3 covers 10 residues. Germline V lookup: CDR1 DFQATT, CDR2 SNEGSKA (reference sequence). The CDR3 DNA follows: TGCAGTGCAATACTCGGCGAGCAGTACTTC. It codes for CSAILGEQYF.

CDR3 amino acids: CASSERPEREGKNTGELFF. The CDR3 bases are TGTGCCAGCAGTGAAAGACCCGAGCGGGAGGGTAAGAACACCGGGGAGCTGTTTTTT. V is TRBV2 and J is TRBJ2-2, with 10 bases aligning to TRBD2. The V segment lost 2 bases and the J segment 1 base; nucleotides outside the gene matches: 10. Looked up from germline, CDR1 is SNHLY and CDR2 is FYNNEI. The CDR3 extends over 19 amino acids.

The chain uses TRBV12-5 and TRBJ2-1, with 14 bases lining up with TRBD2. Germline trimming cut 1 base from V and 4 bases from J; bases unmatched to any gene: 0. The CDR3 spans 16 residues. In germline, CDR1 is LGHNT, CDR2 FRNRAP. The CDR3 region has the DNA TGTGCTAGTGGTTTGGGACTAGCGGGAGGGTACAATGAGCAGTTCTTC. As protein: CASGLGLAGGYNEQFF.

The V and J genes are TRBV7-8 and TRBJ2-7, with 7 bases lining up with TRBD2. The CDR3 sequence is 20 residues long. V gave up 1 base and J gave up 6 bases; unmatched junction bases: 24. Germline CDR1 and CDR2: SGHVS and FQNEAQ. Written as DNA, the CDR3 is TGTGCCAGCAGCTTAGGCCCGCACGTTGGGAGGCGGGAGACCTCCGGCGAGCAGTACTTC. Amino acid sequence: CASSLGPHVGRRETSGEQYF.

This clone occurred once. The sample holds other DNA sequences that translate to the same CDR3. This chain uses TRBV27 with TRBJ2-7; 12 bases are a match to TRBD2. In germline, CDR1 is MNHEY, CDR2 SMNVEV (reference sequence). The CDR3 is made up of 14 amino acids. J lost 3 bases, V lost 5 bases, and 2 bases had no gene match. The CDR3 reads CASSPTSGSYEQYF. CDR3 bases: TGTGCCAGCAGTCCGACTAGCGGGAGCTACGAGCAGTACTTC.

This rearrangement joins TRBV30 to TRBJ2-2; unclear D gene. This CDR3 spans 17 amino acids. In germline, CDR1 is GTSNPN, CDR2 SVGIG (reference sequence). With 1 base removed from V and 0 bases from J, the gap between germline ends came to 15 bases. This CDR3 reads CAWSDPMAGSNTGELFF. DNA of the CDR3: TGTGCCTGGAGTGACCCAATGGCAGGTTCGAACACCGGGGAGCTGTTTTTT.

This chain joins TRBV19 and TRBJ2-6; 7 bases align to TRBD1. Germline CDR1 LNHDA, CDR2 SQIVND (reference sequence). Trimming cost V 3 bases and J 8 bases; bases outside gene matches: 10. The CDR3 length is 16 residues. The chain's CDR3 is CASSMTAGGPSNVLTF. In DNA, the CDR3 is TGTGCCAGTAGTATGACGGCAGGGGGACCCTCCAACGTCCTGACTTTC. Combining the CDR3 with reference TRBV19 and TRBJ2-6 gives the whole variable domain DGGITQSPKYLFRKEGQNVTLSCEQNLNHDAMYWYRQDPGQGLRLIYYSQIVNDFQKGDIAEGYSVSREKKESFPLTVTSAQKNPTAFYLCASSMTAGGPSNVLTFGAGSRLTVL.

This chain links TRBV7-2 with TRBJ1-1; D is undetermined. Trimming stripped 3 bases from V and 1 base from J, with 6 bases between. This CDR3 is 13 amino acids long. Germline V gene sequence: CDR1 SGHTA, CDR2 FQGNSA. The CDR3 DNA sequence: TGTGCCAGCAGCTTTAACAGGAACACTGAAGCTTTCTTT. Translating gives CASSFNRNTEAFF.

The chain is built from TRBV11-2 and TRBJ1-4, with D uncertain. Deletions cut 0 bases from V and 8 bases from J, with 19 bases between. The CDR3 contains 17 residues. CDR1 and CDR2 (germline): SGHAT, FQNNGV. CDR3 region: CASSLEDNVSEGEKLFF. The CDR3, as DNA: TGTGCCAGCAGCTTAGAGGATAACGTCTCGGAGGGCGAAAAACTGTTTTTT. The full variable domain, its missing parts supplied by reference TRBV11-2 and TRBJ1-4, is EAGVAQSPRYKIIEKRQSVAFWCNPISGHATLYWYQQILGQGPKLLIQFQNNGVVDDSQLPKDRFSAERLKGVDSTLKIQPAKLEDSAVYLCASSLEDNVSEGEKLFFGSGTQLSVL.

In its sample, this clone was seen a few times. CDR3 nucleotides: TGTGCCAGCAGTGAGGTACGGTACAATGAGCAGTTCTTC. It encodes CASSEVRYNEQFF. V gene TRBV5-6 combines with J gene TRBJ2-1; D is uncertain. There are 13 residues in the CDR3. The germline V and J ends were trimmed by 5 bases and 4 bases, with 10 bases remaining between them. Germline loops: CDR1 SGHDT, CDR2 YYEEEE.